The 27 T cell receptor beta chains reported below all come from one sample, sequenced in a study of T cell repertoires in cytomegalovirus infection. TCRdb re-analysed the reads in MiXCR, keeping a single row per CDR3 protein. The data show 310,000 or so distinct CDR3 sequences, roughly 17% seen once. The sample comprised PBMCs. The receptors were sampled from a human donor in good health (CMV status not recorded). Some clones in this sample may be carry-over from other donors' samples.

V usage is TRBV12-3 or TRBV12-4 and J usage is TRBJ2-1; 14 nucleotides line up with TRBD2. V lost 5 bases, J lost 1 base, and 7 bases stayed unmatched. CDR3 length: 18 residues. In DNA form, the CDR3 reads TGTGCCAGCAGTCGCGGACTAGCGGGGGGCTCTTCCTACAATGAGCAGTTCTTC. Protein: CASSRGLAGGSSYNEQFF.

The sample holds many counts of this clonotype. The rearrangement joins TRBV5-8 to TRBJ1-2, with TRBD1 as a possible D gene (5 bases). This CDR3 is 15 amino acids long. The V end was cut by 6 bases, the J end by 6 bases, with 21 bases between. CDR1 SGHTS and CDR2 YDEGEE come from the germline V gene. The CDR3 DNA reads as TGTGCCAGCACCCTTCCAGGGACCGCGGGAGATGGCTACACCTTC. Amino acids: CASTLPGTAGDGYTF.

The CDR3 DNA reads as TGCAGTGCTGGATTAGCGGGGGGGAGCTCCTACAATGAGCAGTTCTTC. Protein: CSAGLAGGSSYNEQFF. V usage is TRBV20-1 and J usage is TRBJ2-1, with TRBD2 identical over 11 bases. CDR1 and CDR2 (germline): DFQATT, SNEGSKA (reference sequence). The CDR3 extends over 16 amino acids. J gave up 0 bases and V 5 bases, and 6 bases lay outside the gene matches.

This clonotype was counted a few times. CDR3 residues: CSAREAVKGTQYF. The CDR3 region has the DNA TGCAGTGCTAGAGAGGCAGTCAAAGGGACCCAGTACTTC. The chain carries TRBV20-1 and TRBJ2-5; D unclear. V lost 0 bases to trimming and J lost 7 bases, with 12 bases between them. The germline V gene has CDR1 DFQATT and CDR2 SNEGSKA (reference sequence). The CDR3 runs 13 residues.

This clonotype was recorded many times. The V call is TRBV6-2 or TRBV6-3, the J call TRBJ1-5; TRBD1 agrees at 8 bases. Trimming cost V 2 bases and J 5 bases; bases outside gene matches: 5. The germline V gene has CDR1 MNHEY and CDR2 SVGEGT. This CDR3 comprises 15 residues. CDR3 bases: TGTGCCAGCAGTTACGCGGACAGGGCCGATCAGCCCCAGCATTTT. This gives the protein CASSYADRADQPQHF.

Many counts were recorded for this clonotype. J is TRBJ2-5 and V is TRBV7-2, with D uncertain. The CDR3 is made up of 12 amino acids. The germline V gene encodes CDR1 SGHTA and CDR2 FQGNSA. With 3 bases removed from V and 5 bases from J, the gap between germline ends came to 7 bases. The CDR3 sequence: CASSLTEETQYF. The CDR3 region has the DNA TGTGCCAGCAGCTTGACCGAGGAGACCCAGTACTTC.

The sample holds many counts of this clonotype. The V call is TRBV12-3 or TRBV12-4, the J call TRBJ2-5; 11 bases map to TRBD1. The CDR3 length is 15 residues. The trim removed 4 bases at V and 0 bases at J, leaving 1 base unmatched. CDR3 protein: CASSSGQGDQETQYF. The CDR3 region has the DNA TGTGCCAGCAGTTCGGGACAGGGGGACCAAGAGACCCAGTACTTC.

This clonotype has a handful of counts. The chain combines TRBV20-1 with TRBJ2-7; D may be TRBD2 (7 bases). Germline V lookup: CDR1 DFQATT, CDR2 SNEGSKA (reference sequence). Between the trimmed V and J ends, which lost 3 bases and 7 bases, there was a span of 16 bases. The CDR3 runs 13 residues. The CDR3 loop reads CSASGGRQGEQYF. CDR3 DNA: TGCAGTGCTAGCGGGGGGCGTCAGGGGGAGCAGTACTTC.

This clonotype was counted between two and nine times. The rearrangement uses TRBV27 and TRBJ1-5; no reliable D call. Germline V gene sequence: CDR1 MNHEY, CDR2 SMNVEV (reference sequence). The CDR3 contains 13 residues. Trimming removed 3 bases at V and 4 bases at J, with 7 bases between. The CDR3 DNA reads as TGTGCCAGCAGTTTCGCGCCAAATCAGCCCCAGCATTTT. It is translated as CASSFAPNQPQHF.

This clonotype was seen repeatedly, ten times or more. V and J are TRBV7-9 and TRBJ1-2; D remains ambiguous. The CDR3 spans 14 residues. V shed 7 bases and J shed 7 bases, with 19 bases lying between them. Per germline, CDR1 SEHNR and CDR2 FQNEAQ (reference sequence). The CDR3 region is CASTKTDPRGGYTF. CDR3 DNA sequence: TGTGCCAGCACCAAGACGGATCCTCGGGGTGGCTACACCTTC.

This clonotype showed up just a few times. The chain combines TRBV12-3 or TRBV12-4 with TRBJ1-3; D is unresolved. This CDR3 region has 14 residues. Trimming pared 10 bases from V and 0 bases from J, leaving 13 bases between. DNA of the CDR3: TGTGCCACGAACCCTGGGGACTCTGGAAACACCATATATTTT. Its protein is CATNPGDSGNTIYF.

This chain joins TRBV20-1 and TRBJ2-7, with a possible D match to TRBD1 (6 bases). Deletions cut 3 bases from V and 0 bases from J, with 9 bases between. Germline CDR1 is DFQATT and CDR2 is SNEGSKA (reference sequence). The CDR3 runs 13 residues. The CDR3 reads CSASRGNSYEQYF. DNA for the CDR3: TGCAGTGCTAGCAGGGGCAACTCCTACGAGCAGTACTTC.

The gene calls are TRBV3-1 and TRBJ1-1; 11 bases agree with TRBD1. Germline CDR1 is LGHDT and CDR2 is YNNKEL (reference sequence). This CDR3 region has 16 residues. V shed 1 base and J 2 bases; nucleotides not matched to a gene: 3. CDR3 bases: TGTGCCAGCAGCCAAGGGGACAGGGGGATAAACACTGAAGCTTTCTTT. Its protein product is CASSQGDRGINTEAFF.

This clonotype showed up many times. The chain carries TRBV15 and TRBJ1-4; 7 nucleotides match TRBD1. Unmatched junction bases numbered 6, after V lost 3 bases and J lost 2 bases. This CDR3 is built from 16 residues. The germline CDR1 and CDR2 sequences are LNHNV and YYDKDF (reference sequence). The CDR3 DNA follows: TGTGCCACCAGCAGGGTCACAGGGGCTACTAATGAAAAACTGTTTTTT. This gives the protein CATSRVTGATNEKLFF. Together with reference TRBV15 and TRBJ1-4, the CDR3 gives the full variable domain: DAMVIQNPRYQVTQFGKPVTLSCSQTLNHNVMYWYQQKSSQAPKLLFHYYDKDFNNEADTPDNFQSRRPNTSFCFLDIRSPGLGDTAMYLCATSRVTGATNEKLFFGSGTQLSVL.

J is TRBJ1-5 and V is TRBV6-8, with TRBD1 as a possible D gene (6 bases). The germline CDR1 and CDR2 sequences are MNHGY and SAAAGT. Trimming stripped 7 bases from V and 1 base from J, with 8 bases between. CDR3 size: 13 residues. CDR3 region: CASTGQSNQPQHF. In DNA form, the CDR3 reads TGTGCCAGCACAGGACAGAGCAATCAGCCCCAGCATTTT.

There are many counts of this clonotype. In nucleotides, the CDR3 is TGTGCCAGCAGCCGGGACAGGGGAGAGACCCAGTACTTC. Protein sequence: CASSRDRGETQYF. The chain links TRBV7-2 to TRBJ2-5; 10 bases are a match to TRBD1. Germline loops: CDR1 SGHTA, CDR2 FQGNSA. The J segment lost 4 bases and the V segment lost 5 bases, leaving 1 base of the junction unmatched. The CDR3 is 13 residues long.

The sample holds many counts of this clonotype. This chain uses TRBV7-2 with TRBJ1-1; D not certain. Germline CDR1 reads SGHTA; CDR2 reads FQGNSA. Deletions cut 3 bases from V and 4 bases from J, with 12 bases between. The length of the CDR3 is 14 residues. The DNA of the CDR3 is TGTGCCAGCAGCTTGTTCCGATTGGGCACTGAAGCTTTCTTT. It encodes CASSLFRLGTEAFF.

V gene TRBV6-5 combines with J gene TRBJ1-1; perhaps TRBD1 as D (5 bases). Germline assignment: CDR1 MNHEY and CDR2 SVGAGI. The CDR3 length is 14 residues. The V end was cut by 2 bases, the J end by 6 bases, with 13 bases between. This CDR3 is CASSYGGEVPEAFF. For the CDR3, the DNA is TGTGCCAGCAGTTACGGGGGGGAGGTCCCTGAAGCTTTCTTT.

V and J are TRBV20-1 and TRBJ2-5; 10 bases fit TRBD2. This CDR3 spans 14 amino acids. The J segment lost 4 bases and the V segment lost 3 bases, leaving 5 bases of the junction unmatched. Germline values: CDR1 DFQATT, CDR2 SNEGSKA (reference sequence). CDR3: CSASVIAGGETQYF. CDR3 bases: TGCAGTGCTAGCGTTATAGCGGGGGGAGAGACCCAGTACTTC.

The chain has TRBV20-1 and TRBJ1-2, with D perhaps TRBD1 (6 bases). Looked up from germline, CDR1 is DFQATT and CDR2 is SNEGSKA (reference sequence). V shed 3 bases and J shed 1 base, with 21 bases lying between them. The CDR3 is 17 residues long. CDR3 nucleotide sequence: TGCAGTGCTAGTACTACCCGAGGACAGTCTCTTAACTATGGCTACACCTTC. Amino acid sequence: CSASTTRGQSLNYGYTF.

In regard to this clonotype: A much larger clone lies one base from this, so it may be a read error. The CDR3: CASSSDRVSGYTF. In DNA form, the CDR3 reads TGTGCCAGCAGCTCCGACAGGGTTAGTGGCTACACCTTC. This chain joins TRBV7-3 and TRBJ1-2, with 7 nucleotides matching TRBD1. Germline V lookup: CDR1 SGHTA, CDR2 FQGTGA. The V and J ends lost 4 bases and 7 bases, in that order; junction bases with no gene match: 6. CDR3 length equals 13 residues. Full variable domain (outside the CDR3, taken from reference TRBV7-3 and TRBJ1-2): GAGVSQTPSNKVTEKGKYVELRCDPISGHTALYWYRQSLGQGPEFLIYFQGTGAADDSGLPNDRFFAVRPEGSVSTLKIQRTERGDSAVYLCASSSDRVSGYTFGSGTRLTVV.

This clonotype turned up a few times. The chain recombines TRBV6-1 with TRBJ1-2, with TRBD1 matching 10 bases. Germline V lookup: CDR1 MNHNS, CDR2 SASEGT. This CDR3 is 15 amino acids long. Trimming at V came to 5 bases and at J to 2 bases, leaving 5 bases not matched to a gene. In DNA form, the CDR3 reads TGTGCCAGCAGTCCACCGGGACAGGGGAACTATGGCTACACCTTC. Translating gives CASSPPGQGNYGYTF.

This clonotype was seen repeatedly, ten times or more. The V call is TRBV10-3, the J call TRBJ1-6; a weak D match, TRBD1 (5 bases). In germline, CDR1 is ENHRY, CDR2 SYGVKD. The CDR3 length is 15 residues. V was shortened by 7 bases and J by 7 bases, with 17 bases between the two germline ends. The CDR3 DNA sequence: TGTGCCATCACCGGCTCGGGACCTCTCAATTCACCCCTCCACTTT. It encodes CAITGSGPLNSPLHF.

This clonotype was picked up a small number of times. The gene calls are TRBV12-3 or TRBV12-4 and TRBJ1-6, with a tentative D call TRBD1 (5 bases). Trimming removed 6 bases from V and 7 bases from J, with 16 bases in between. The CDR3 totals 15 residues. In nucleotides, the CDR3 is TGTGCCAGCAGGGCAACGGGGGTTGGGAATTCACCCCTCCACTTT. It translates to CASRATGVGNSPLHF.

By share, this clonotype ranks as large. V gene TRBV28 combines with J gene TRBJ2-1; no definite D call. The V gene's germline CDR1 is MDHEN and CDR2 SYDVKM. V was shortened by 2 bases and J by 0 bases, with 11 bases between the two germline ends. The CDR3 consists of 16 residues. CDR3 protein: CASSLEALSSYNEQFF. DNA for the CDR3: TGTGCCAGCAGTTTAGAGGCCTTGAGCTCCTACAATGAGCAGTTCTTC.

In this sample, this clonotype turned up a few times. V usage is TRBV9 and J usage is TRBJ2-1; 7 positions agree with TRBD2. CDR3 length equals 15 residues. Germline lookup yields CDR1 SGDLS and CDR2 YYNGEE. The trim removed 0 bases at V and 3 bases at J, leaving 3 bases unmatched. This CDR3 reads CASSVDLAVYNEQFF. CDR3 coding DNA: TGTGCCAGCAGCGTAGACCTAGCGGTCTACAATGAGCAGTTCTTC.

This clonotype has only a few counts. The genes are TRBV5-5 and TRBJ2-1; TRBD2 matches at 7 bases. Per germline, CDR1 SGHKS and CDR2 YYEKEE (reference sequence). The CDR3 consists of 19 residues. The J segment lost 6 bases and the V segment lost 4 bases, leaving 22 bases of the junction unmatched. This CDR3 reads CASSGGYRGRVNTGNEQFF. DNA for the CDR3: TGTGCCAGCAGCGGGGGTTACCGGGGGAGGGTAAATACAGGCAATGAGCAGTTCTTC. Based on the CDR3 plus reference TRBV5-5 and TRBJ2-1, the full variable domain is DAGVTQSPTHLIKTRGQQVTLRCSPISGHKSVSWYQQVLGQGPQFIFQYYEKEERGRGNFPDRFSARQFPNYSSELNVNALLLGDSALYLCASSGGYRGRVNTGNEQFFGPGTRLTVL.